The next 13 T cell receptor beta chains were all read from a single sample in a study of T and B cells in COVID-19 patients. BIOMED2 TRB-A/B primer pools were used in multiplex TRB PCR. TCRdb redid the calling of the multiplex PCR reads with MiXCR, one entry per CDR3 protein. The sample carries over 15,000 distinct CDR3 sequences, 35% to 40% recorded once. TRB was amplified from about 240-490 ng of blood genomic DNA. Source material: blood. These TCRs come from a human donor with active COVID-19.

This sequence joins TRBV5-1 and TRBJ2-7; TRBD1 aligns across 7 bases. J was trimmed by 3 bases and V by 4 bases; bases with no gene match: 4. The germline V gene encodes CDR1 SGHRS and CDR2 YFSETQ. CDR3 length equals 13 residues. The CDR3 region is CASSPGQNYEQYF. CDR3 nucleotides: TGCGCCAGCAGCCCGGGACAGAACTACGAGCAGTACTTC.

This clonotype was seen only a few times. This chain links TRBV7-6 with TRBJ2-2; TRBD2 aligns across 14 bases. The germline V gene encodes CDR1 SGHVS and CDR2 FNYEAQ. The CDR3 runs to 17 residues. Trimming cost V 1 base and J 6 bases; bases outside gene matches: 4. The CDR3 nucleotides are TGTGCCAGCAGCTTAGGGACTAGCGGGGGGAAGGCCGGGGAGCTGTTTTTT. Translating it yields CASSLGTSGGKAGELFF.

V is TRBV15 and J is TRBJ2-2; D uncertain. The CDR3 runs to 13 residues. Germline V CDR1 and CDR2: LNHNV, YYDKDF (reference sequence). Between the trimmed V and J ends, which lost 0 bases and 6 bases, there was a span of 5 bases. The CDR3 coding sequence is TGTGCCACCAGCAGAGATATTGCCGGGGAGCTGTTTTTT. It codes for CATSRDIAGELFF.

The sample holds a few counts of this clonotype. The chain links TRBV6-1 to TRBJ2-1; 9 bases agree with TRBD2. The CDR3 is made up of 16 amino acids. V was clipped by 5 bases and J by 5 bases; unmatched bases: 10. CDR1 is MNHNS and CDR2 is SASEGT in the germline V gene. The CDR3 here is CASSSMPTSGNNEQFF. The CDR3 nucleotides are TGTGCCAGCAGTAGCATGCCGACTAGCGGAAACAATGAGCAGTTCTTC.

The chain links TRBV6-1 to TRBJ2-3; 9 bases line up with TRBD2. The CDR3 spans 14 residues. Germline V CDR1 and CDR2: MNHNS, SASEGT. V dropped 5 bases and J dropped 5; count of bases not matched to a gene: 5. In DNA form, the CDR3 reads TGTGCCAGCAGTAGACTAGCGGAAAGAGATACGCAGTATTTT. It codes for CASSRLAERDTQYF.

V usage is TRBV6-2 or TRBV6-3 and J usage is TRBJ1-5; D not certain. Germline CDR1 is MNHEY and CDR2 is SVGEGT. Trimming removed 6 bases from V and 2 bases from J, with 23 bases in between. This CDR3 has 18 amino acids. CDR3 loop: CASRVTRKREGGNQPQHF. CDR3 DNA: TGTGCCAGCAGAGTGACTAGGAAACGAGAGGGAGGCAATCAGCCCCAGCATTTT.

This clonotype has a single count. This chain connects TRBV12-3 or TRBV12-4 to TRBJ2-2; D might be TRBD2 (5 bases). V dropped 6 bases and J dropped 1 base, with 12 bases sitting between them. The CDR3 runs 15 residues. For the CDR3, the DNA is TGTGCCAGCAGCAGAGGGTCCGTGAACACCGGGGAGCTGTTTTTT. It encodes CASSRGSVNTGELFF.

The chain employs TRBV5-6 and TRBJ1-6; the D is unclear. V was cut by 4 bases and J by 8 bases, with 7 bases left in between. The CDR3 is made up of 12 amino acids. Germline values: CDR1 SGHDT, CDR2 YYEEEE. The DNA for the CDR3 is TGTGCCAGCAGCCTGAGGGATTCACCCCTCCACTTT. Protein product: CASSLRDSPLHF.

Within the sample, this clonotype is medium-sized (0.01 to 0.1%). The rearrangement uses TRBV19 and TRBJ2-6; D is unresolved. The germline CDR1 and CDR2 sequences are LNHDA and SQIVND (reference sequence). CDR3 length: 13 residues. Deletions cut 9 bases from V and 1 base from J, with 7 bases between. CDR3 residues: CASDLSGANVLTF. The DNA for the CDR3 is TGTGCCAGCGACCTTTCTGGGGCCAACGTCCTGACTTTC.

About this clonotype: Compared with germline, one end of the junction differs, possibly owing to a read error. In DNA form, the CDR3 reads TGCGCCAGCAGCCCGGACAGGGTTAGGGATGAGCAGTTCTTC. Translated: CASSPDRVRDEQFF. The gene calls are TRBV5-6 and TRBJ2-1, with 8 bases fitting TRBD1. CDR3 length equals 14 residues. Germline V gene data show CDR1 as SGHDT and CDR2 as YYEEEE.

This clonotype is medium-sized. The chain carries TRBV27 and TRBJ1-6, with 10 bases identical to TRBD1. The CDR3 is made up of 14 amino acids. After removal of 6 bases from V and 7 bases from J, the junction contained 3 bases not matched to a gene. Germline-derived CDR1 and CDR2 are MNHEY and SMNVEV (reference sequence). This CDR3 is CASRPTGGNSPLHF. The CDR3 nucleotides read TGTGCCAGCAGGCCGACAGGGGGCAATTCACCCCTCCACTTT.

About this clonotype itself: A read error is possible here, since a much larger clone lies one base away. The rearrangement uses TRBV19 and TRBJ2-3; D unclear. The CDR3 length is 13 residues. CDR1 is LNHDA, CDR2 SQIVND, per germline (reference sequence). Trimming left V 7 bases short and J 4 bases short, with 12 bases between. CDR3 nucleotide sequence: TGTGCCAGTATTATCCGGCAGGCAGATACGCAGTATTTT. This gives the protein CASIIRQADTQYF. Full variable domain (missing parts from reference TRBV19 and TRBJ2-3): DGGITQSPKYLFRKEGQNVTLSCEQNLNHDAMYWYRQDPGQGLRLIYYSQIVNDFQKGDIAEGYSVSREKKESFPLTVTSAQKNPTAFYLCASIIRQADTQYFGPGTRLTVL.

The V call is TRBV29-1, the J call TRBJ1-2, with D possibly being TRBD1 (5 bases). There are 13 residues in the CDR3. Germline CDR1 is SQVTM and CDR2 is ANQGSEA. Trimming took 4 bases from V and 0 from J, leaving 9 bases between them. The CDR3 DNA sequence: TGCAGCGTTGGGGGGGTTTCTAACTATGGCTACACCTTC. This encodes CSVGGVSNYGYTF.